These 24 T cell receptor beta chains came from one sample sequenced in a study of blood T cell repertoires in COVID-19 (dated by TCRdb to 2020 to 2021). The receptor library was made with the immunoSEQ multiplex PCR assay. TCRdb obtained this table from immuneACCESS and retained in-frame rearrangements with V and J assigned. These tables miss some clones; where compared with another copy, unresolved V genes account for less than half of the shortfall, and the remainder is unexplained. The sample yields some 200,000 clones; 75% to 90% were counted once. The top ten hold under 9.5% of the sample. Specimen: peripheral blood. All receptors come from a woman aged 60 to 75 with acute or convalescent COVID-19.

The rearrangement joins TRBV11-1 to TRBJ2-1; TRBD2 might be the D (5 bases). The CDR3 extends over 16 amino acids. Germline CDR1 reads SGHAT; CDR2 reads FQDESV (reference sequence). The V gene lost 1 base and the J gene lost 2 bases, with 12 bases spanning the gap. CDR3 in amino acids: CASSLVAPIAYNEQFF. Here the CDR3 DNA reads TGTGCCAGCAGCTTAGTAGCGCCGATCGCCTACAATGAGCAGTTCTTC.

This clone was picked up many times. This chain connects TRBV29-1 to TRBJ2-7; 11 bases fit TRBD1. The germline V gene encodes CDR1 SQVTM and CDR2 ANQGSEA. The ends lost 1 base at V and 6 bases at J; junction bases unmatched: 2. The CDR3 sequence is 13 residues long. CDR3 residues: CSVEGTGGAEQYF. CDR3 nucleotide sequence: TGCAGCGTTGAAGGGACAGGGGGCGCCGAGCAGTACTTC.

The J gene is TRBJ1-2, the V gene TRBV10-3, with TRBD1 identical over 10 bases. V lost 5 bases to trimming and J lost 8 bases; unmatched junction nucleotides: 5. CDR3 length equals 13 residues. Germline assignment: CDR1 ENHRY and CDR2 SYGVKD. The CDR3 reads CAISLDRGHGYTF. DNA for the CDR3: TGTGCCATCAGTCTCGACAGGGGGCACGGCTACACCTTC.

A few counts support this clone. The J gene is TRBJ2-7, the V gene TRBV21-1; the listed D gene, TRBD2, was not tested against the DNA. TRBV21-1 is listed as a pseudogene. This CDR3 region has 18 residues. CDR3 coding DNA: TGTGCCAGCAGCAACTCCGGGACTAGCGGTCCAGGTTCCTACGAGCAGTACTTC. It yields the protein CASSNSGTSGPGSYEQYF.

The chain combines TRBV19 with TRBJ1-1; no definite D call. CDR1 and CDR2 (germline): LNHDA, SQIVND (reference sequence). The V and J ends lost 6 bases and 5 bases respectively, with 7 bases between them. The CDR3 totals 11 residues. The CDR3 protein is CASRRATEAFF. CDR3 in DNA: TGTGCCAGTAGGAGGGCAACTGAAGCTTTCTTT.

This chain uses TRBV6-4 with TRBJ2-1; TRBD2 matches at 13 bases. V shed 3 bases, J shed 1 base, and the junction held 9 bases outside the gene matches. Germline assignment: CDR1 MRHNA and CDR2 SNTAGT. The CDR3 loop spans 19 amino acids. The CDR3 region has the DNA TGTGCCAGCAGTGAATCCGGGACTAGCGGGGCGGGGTCCTACAATGAGCAGTTCTTC. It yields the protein CASSESGTSGAGSYNEQFF.

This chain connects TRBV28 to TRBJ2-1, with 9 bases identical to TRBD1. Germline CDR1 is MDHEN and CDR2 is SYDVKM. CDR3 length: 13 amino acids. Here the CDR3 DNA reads TGTGCTCTGGGACAGGGAAGGTTCAATGAGCAGTTCTTC. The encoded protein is CALGQGRFNEQFF.

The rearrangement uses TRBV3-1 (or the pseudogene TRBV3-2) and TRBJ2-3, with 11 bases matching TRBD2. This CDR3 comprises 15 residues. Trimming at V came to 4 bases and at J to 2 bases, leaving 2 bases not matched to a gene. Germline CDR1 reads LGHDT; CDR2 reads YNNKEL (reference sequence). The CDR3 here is CASSLGLADTDTQYF. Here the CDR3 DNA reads TGTGCCAGCAGCCTGGGACTAGCGGACACAGATACGCAGTATTTT.

CDR3 protein: CASSIIFFSTAGNTIYF. The CDR3 bases are TGTGCCAGTAGTATCATTTTCTTTTCGACAGCCGGAAACACCATATATTTT. This chain joins TRBV19 and TRBJ1-3, with D perhaps matching TRBD1 (5 bases). Germline V lookup: CDR1 LNHDA, CDR2 SQIVND (reference sequence). Trimming stripped 3 bases from V and 4 bases from J, with 19 bases between. This CDR3 spans 17 amino acids.

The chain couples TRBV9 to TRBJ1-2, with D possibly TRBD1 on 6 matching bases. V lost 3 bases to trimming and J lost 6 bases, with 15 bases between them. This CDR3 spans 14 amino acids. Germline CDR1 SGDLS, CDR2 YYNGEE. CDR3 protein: CASSAWGQVHGYTF. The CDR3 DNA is TGTGCCAGCAGCGCCTGGGGACAAGTGCATGGCTACACCTTC.

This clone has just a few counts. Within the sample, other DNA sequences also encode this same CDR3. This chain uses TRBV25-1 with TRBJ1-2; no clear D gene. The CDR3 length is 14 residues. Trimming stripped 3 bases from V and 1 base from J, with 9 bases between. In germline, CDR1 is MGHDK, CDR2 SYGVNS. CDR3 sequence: CASSDSGDNYGYTF. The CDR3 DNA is TGTGCCAGCAGTGACAGCGGGGATAACTATGGCTACACCTTC.

CDR3 nucleotides: TGTGCCAGCTCACCAAGGGACAGGGGCGAGCAGTACGTC. Residues: CASSPRDRGEQYV. The J gene is TRBJ2-7, the V gene TRBV18, with TRBD1 identical over 10 bases. Germline CDR1 reads KGHSH; CDR2 reads LQKENI. Trimming removed 2 bases from V and 6 bases from J; junction bases left unmatched: 1. The CDR3 is 13 residues long.

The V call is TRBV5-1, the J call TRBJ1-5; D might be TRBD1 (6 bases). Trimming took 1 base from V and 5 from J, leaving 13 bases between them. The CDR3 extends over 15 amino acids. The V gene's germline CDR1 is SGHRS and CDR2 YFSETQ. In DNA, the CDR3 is TGCGCCAGCAGCTTGACAGGCTCAGGGGATCAGCCCCAGCATTTT. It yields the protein CASSLTGSGDQPQHF. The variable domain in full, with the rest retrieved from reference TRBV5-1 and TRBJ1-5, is KAGVTQTPRYLIKTRGQQVTLSCSPISGHRSVSWYQQTPGQGLQFLFEYFSETQRNKGNFPGRFSGRQFSNSRSEMNVSTLELGDSALYLCASSLTGSGDQPQHFGDGTRLSIL.

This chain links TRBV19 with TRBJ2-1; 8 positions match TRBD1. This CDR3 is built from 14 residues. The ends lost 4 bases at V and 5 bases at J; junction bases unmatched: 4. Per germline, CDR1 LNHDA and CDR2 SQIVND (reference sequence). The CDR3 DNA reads TGTGCCAGTAGTACTCGGACAGGGAACAATGAGCAGTTCTTC. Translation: CASSTRTGNNEQFF. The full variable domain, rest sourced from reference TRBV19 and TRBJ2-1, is DGGITQSPKYLFRKEGQNVTLSCEQNLNHDAMYWYRQDPGQGLRLIYYSQIVNDFQKGDIAEGYSVSREKKESFPLTVTSAQKNPTAFYLCASSTRTGNNEQFFGPGTRLTVL.

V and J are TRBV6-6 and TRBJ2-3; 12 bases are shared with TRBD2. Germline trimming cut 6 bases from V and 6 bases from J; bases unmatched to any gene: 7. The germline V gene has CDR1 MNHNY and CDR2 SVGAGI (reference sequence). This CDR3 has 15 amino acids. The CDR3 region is CASRPGLAGRDTQYF. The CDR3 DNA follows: TGTGCCAGCAGACCCGGACTAGCGGGACGTGATACGCAGTATTTT.

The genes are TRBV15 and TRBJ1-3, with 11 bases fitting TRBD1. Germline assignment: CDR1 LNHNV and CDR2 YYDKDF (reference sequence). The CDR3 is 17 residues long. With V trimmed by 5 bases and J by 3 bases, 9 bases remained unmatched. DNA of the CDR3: TGTGCCACCAGCGTCGCCGACGGGACAGGGGGTGGAAACACCATATATTTT. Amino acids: CATSVADGTGGGNTIYF.

The CDR3 coding sequence is TGTGCCAGCAGCTTTGACCTTGAGGAAAGCGGGAGAAGCAATGAGCAGTTCTTC. It encodes CASSFDLEESGRSNEQFF. The rearrangement uses TRBV7-2 and TRBJ2-1; TRBD2 aligns across 8 bases. Germline V gene data show CDR1 as SGHTA and CDR2 as FQGNSA. The V and J ends lost 3 bases and 6 bases, in that order; junction bases with no gene match: 16. This CDR3 comprises 18 residues.

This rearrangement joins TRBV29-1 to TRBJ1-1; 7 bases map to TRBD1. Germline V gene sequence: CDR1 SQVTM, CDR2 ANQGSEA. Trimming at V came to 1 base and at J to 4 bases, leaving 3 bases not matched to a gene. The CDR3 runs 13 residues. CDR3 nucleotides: TGCAGCGTTGAAGGCCAGGGGGGCACTGAAGCTTTCTTT. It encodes CSVEGQGGTEAFF.

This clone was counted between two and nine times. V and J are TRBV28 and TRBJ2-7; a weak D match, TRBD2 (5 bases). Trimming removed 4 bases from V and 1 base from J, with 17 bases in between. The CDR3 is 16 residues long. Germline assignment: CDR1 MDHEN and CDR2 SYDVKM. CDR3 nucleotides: TGTGCCAGCAGTTCACCACAATGGCGGGCATCCTACGAGCAGTACTTC. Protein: CASSSPQWRASYEQYF.

CDR3 DNA: TGTGCCAGCAGCCAGACAGGGGGAGGCACAGATACGCAGTATTTT. It is translated as CASSQTGGGTDTQYF. The chain joins TRBV5-4 to TRBJ2-3; 9 bases map to TRBD1. Germline CDR1 SGHNT, CDR2 YYREEE (reference sequence). CDR3 length: 15 residues. J lost 1 base, V lost 4 bases, and 4 bases had no gene match.

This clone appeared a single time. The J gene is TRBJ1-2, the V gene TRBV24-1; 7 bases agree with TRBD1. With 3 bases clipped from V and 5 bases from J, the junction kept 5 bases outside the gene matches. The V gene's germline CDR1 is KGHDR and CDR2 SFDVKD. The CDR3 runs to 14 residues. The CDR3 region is CATSDTGTVYGYTF. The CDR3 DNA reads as TGTGCCACCAGTGATACCGGGACAGTTTATGGCTACACCTTC.

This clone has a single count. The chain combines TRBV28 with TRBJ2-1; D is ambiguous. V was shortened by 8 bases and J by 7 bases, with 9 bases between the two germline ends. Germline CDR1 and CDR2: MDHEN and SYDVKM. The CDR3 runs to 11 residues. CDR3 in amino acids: CASASWNEQFF. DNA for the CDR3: TGTGCCAGCGCGTCCTGGAATGAGCAGTTCTTC.

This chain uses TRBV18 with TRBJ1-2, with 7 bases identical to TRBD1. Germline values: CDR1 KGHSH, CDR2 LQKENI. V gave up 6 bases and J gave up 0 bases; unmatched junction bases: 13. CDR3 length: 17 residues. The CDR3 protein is CASSSQPGQLTNYGYTF. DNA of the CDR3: TGTGCCAGCTCGTCACAACCGGGACAGCTTACTAACTATGGCTACACCTTC.

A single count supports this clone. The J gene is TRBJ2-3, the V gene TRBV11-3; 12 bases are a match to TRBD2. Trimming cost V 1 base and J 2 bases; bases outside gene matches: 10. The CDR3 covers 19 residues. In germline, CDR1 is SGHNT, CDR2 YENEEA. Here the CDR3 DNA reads TGTGCCAGCAGCTTAGTGGGGGCTAGCGGGAGGGCCCCCACAGATACGCAGTATTTT. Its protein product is CASSLVGASGRAPTDTQYF.